Only a few counts were recorded for the clone carrying this TCR beta chain. Its specificity is unknown. Samples came from healthy bone marrow donors. The primer mix had 60 Vbeta and 13 Jbeta primers. Clones were sequenced by immunoSEQ multiplex PCR, and TCRdb holds only the in-frame ones, with some missing. The table lists about 68,000 clones, roughly 77% of them singletons. The source of the sample is a study of cytomegalovirus exposure and HLA in healthy donors. Whole-study findings and limits: There were some V segments, including TRBV6-2 and TRBV6-3, excluded as indistinguishable. Later analysis demonstrated an association between a missense DCLRE1C variant and TCR beta V- and J-gene trimming.

Germline loops: CDR1 SEHNR, CDR2 FQNEAQ (reference sequence). This CDR3 has 15 residues. Unmatched junction bases numbered 6, after V lost 5 bases and J lost 6 bases. The chain joins TRBV7-9 to TRBJ1-6, with 8 bases lining up with TRBD1. The specimen sequenced was PBMCs. This clonotype originated in a human donor in good health. CDR3 nucleotides: TGTGCCAGCAGCACAGGGGGATGGCTTAATTCACCCCTCCACTTT. Translation gives CASSTGGWLNSPLHF.